Listed below are T cell receptor beta chains from one sample, sequenced in a study of blood T cell repertoires in COVID-19. The assay was immunoSEQ multiplex PCR, and TCRdb's table has in-frame clones only and misses some. The table includes fewer than 150,000 clones, 80% to 90% detected once. The material sequenced was peripheral blood. These receptors all stem from a human donor in a cohort sampled during active COVID-19. The CDR3 runs from the conserved cysteine through the conserved F or W. D genes are given only for firm matches. The listing skips clone size in some rows; elsewhere it reads once, few, many or a size class.

CDR3aa	CDR3nt	d_gene	abundance	v_gene	j_gene
CASSESAADLRGYTF	TGCGCCAGCAGTGAGTCGGCAGCCGACTTGAGGGGCTACACCTTC	-	-	TRBV10-1	TRBJ1-2
CASITLGQGPYGYTF	TGTGCCAGCATCACACTCGGACAGGGGCCCTATGGCTACACCTTC	TRBD1	-	TRBV5-6	TRBJ1-2
CASSAKTGGDGYTF	TGTGCCAGCAGCGCAAAGACAGGGGGCGATGGCTACACCTTC	TRBD1	-	TRBV7-2	TRBJ1-2
CASTQAASSYNEQFF	TGTGCCAGCACCCAAGCGGCAAGCTCCTACAATGAGCAGTTCTTC	-	-	TRBV13	TRBJ2-1
CASSPQGTSTDTQYF	TGTGCCAGCAGTCCACAGGGGACGAGCACAGATACGCAGTATTTT	TRBD1	once	TRBV11-3	TRBJ2-3
CASGTGKTTEAFF	TGTGCCAGCGGAACAGGGAAGACAACTGAAGCTTTCTTT	-	-	TRBV19	TRBJ1-1
CASGTGDYEQYF	TGTGCCAGCGGGACAGGGGATTACGAGCAGTACTTC	TRBD1	-	TRBV6-5	TRBJ2-7
CASSQEPGLVGYTF	TGCGCCAGCAGCCAAGAACCAGGGTTGGTTGGCTACACCTTC	-	-	TRBV4-1	TRBJ1-2
CASIPSTGGVEKLFF	TGTGCCAGTATTCCATCGACAGGGGGAGTAGAAAAACTGTTTTTT	TRBD1	-	TRBV19	TRBJ1-4
CASSESGGAYEQYF	TGTGCCAGCAGCGAATCAGGGGGCGCATACGAGCAGTACTTC	TRBD1	-	TRBV9	TRBJ2-7
CASRPGTSGNNEQFF	TGTGCCAGCAGACCCGGGACTAGCGGTAACAATGAGCAGTTCTTC	TRBD2	-	TRBV5-4	TRBJ2-1
CASSLNRGLYGYTF	TGTGCCAGCAGCTTGAACAGAGGACTTTATGGCTACACCTTC	-	-	TRBV11-1	TRBJ1-2
CASRIGPDRKLFF	TGTGCCAGCAGGATTGGGCCAGACAGAAAACTGTTTTTT	-	-	TRBV5-8	TRBJ1-4
CASSQVKLGLQETQYF	TGTGCCAGCAGCCAAGTAAAACTAGGCCTCCAAGAGACCCAGTACTTC	-	-	TRBV4-2	TRBJ2-5
CASTFGQAHGYTF	TGTGCCAGCACCTTTGGTCAGGCCCATGGCTACACCTTC	-	-	TRBV12-3/TRBV12-4	TRBJ1-2
CASSQQIGQGRYGYTF	TGCGCCAGCAGCCAACAGATTGGACAGGGGAGGTATGGCTACACCTTC	TRBD1	-	TRBV4-1	TRBJ1-2
CASSVGRGGPDTQYF	TGTGCCAGCAGCGTAGGGCGGGGGGGACCAGATACGCAGTATTTT	TRBD2	-	TRBV9	TRBJ2-3
CGSTRGHEQYF	TGCGGGTCGACTCGCGGCCACGAGCAGTACTTC	-	-	TRBV20-1	TRBJ2-7
CASSLAGTSGGAGRHEQYF	TGTGCCAGCAGCCTAGCCGGGACTAGCGGGGGGGCCGGTCGTCACGAGCAGTACTTC	TRBD2	many	TRBV7-9	TRBJ2-7
CASKAAADEKLFF	TGTGCCAGTAAGGCGGCCGCGGATGAAAAACTGTTTTTT	-	few	TRBV19	TRBJ1-4
CASSLAGNTEAFF	TGCGCCAGCAGCTTGGCGGGAAACACTGAAGCTTTCTTT	-	once	TRBV5-1	TRBJ1-1
CAISAVIGQAGEAFF	TGTGCCATCAGTGCCGTAATTGGACAGGCAGGAGAAGCTTTCTTT	TRBD1	-	TRBV10-3	TRBJ1-1
CASGKTSGQQETQYF	TGTGCTAGTGGTAAGACCTCGGGACAGCAAGAGACCCAGTACTTC	TRBD1	-	TRBV12-5	TRBJ2-5
CASSLSLEKLSTDTQYF	TGTGCCAGCAGTTTATCGTTGGAGAAGTTAAGCACAGATACGCAGTATTTT	-	-	TRBV28	TRBJ2-3
CSASRTGPNEQYF	TGCAGTGCTAGTAGGACAGGGCCCAACGAGCAGTACTTC	TRBD1	-	TRBV20-1	TRBJ2-7
CASTPSTGGQPQHF	TGTGCCAGTACCCCATCGACAGGGGGGCAGCCCCAGCATTTT	TRBD1	once	TRBV19	TRBJ1-5
CASSVAVRAYEQYF	TGTGCCAGCAGCGTAGCGGTACGAGCCTACGAGCAGTACTTC	-	-	TRBV7-6	TRBJ2-7
CASSVRDSCSRGHEQYF	TGTGCCAGCAGCGTCCGGGACAGCTGCTCGAGAGGCCACGAGCAGTACTTC	-	few	TRBV21-1	TRBJ2-7
CASTPRAGQPQHF	TGTGCCAGCACTCCCCGGGCGGGGCAGCCCCAGCATTTT	-	-	TRBV6-5	TRBJ1-5
CASSLTLDSYNEQFF	TGTGCCAGCAGCTTAACACTAGATTCCTACAATGAGCAGTTCTTC	-	-	TRBV7-3	TRBJ2-1
CASGDRGGTDTQYF	TGTGCCAGTGGGGACAGGGGAGGGACAGATACGCAGTATTTT	TRBD1	-	TRBV19	TRBJ2-3
CASSQPFSTSGVLRDTQYF	TGCGCCAGCAGCCAACCCTTCTCGACTAGCGGGGTATTGAGAGATACGCAGTATTTT	TRBD2	-	TRBV4-1	TRBJ2-3
CAWTPADRDHNEQFF	TGTGCCTGGACTCCCGCGGACAGGGACCACAATGAGCAGTTCTTC	TRBD1	-	TRBV30	TRBJ2-1
CASSVGDAQPQHF	TGTGCCAGCAGCGTAGGAGATGCTCAGCCCCAGCATTTT	-	-	TRBV9	TRBJ1-5
CASSEQGGNEKLFF	TGTGCCAGCAGTGAGCAGGGTGGTAATGAAAAACTGTTTTTT	-	-	TRBV6-1	TRBJ1-4
CASSDSGQPQHF	TGTGCCAGCAGTGACAGTGGCCAGCCCCAGCATTTT	-	-	TRBV2	TRBJ1-5
CASRDGGGGGYGYTF	TGTGCCAGCAGAGACGGTGGAGGGGGCGGCTATGGCTACACCTTC	TRBD1	-	TRBV6-5	TRBJ1-2
CSASEQTNQPQHF	TGCAGTGCTAGTGAGCAGACTAATCAGCCCCAGCATTTT	-	-	TRBV20-1	TRBJ1-5
CASTSTNRVGSPLHF	TGTGCCAGTACCTCAACGAACAGGGTCGGATCACCCCTCCACTTT	-	-	TRBV19	TRBJ1-6
CASSFSGSSYNEQFF	TGTGCCAGCAGCTTTAGCGGGAGCTCCTACAATGAGCAGTTCTTC	TRBD2	-	TRBV11-3	TRBJ2-1
CASSSSSNYEQYF	TGTGCCAGCAGTTCCTCGAGCAACTACGAGCAGTACTTC	-	-	TRBV27	TRBJ2-7
CAISEGGDGTRSTGELFF	TGTGCCATCAGTGAAGGGGGAGACGGGACACGGTCAACCGGGGAGCTGTTTTTT	-	few	TRBV10-3	TRBJ2-2